Presented here are 25 T cell receptor beta chains from one specimen sequenced in a study of cytomegalovirus exposure and HLA in healthy donors. PCR amplification relied on 60 Vbeta primers (plus 13 Jbeta primers). The repertoire was sequenced with immunoSEQ multiplex PCR; TCRdb's copy has only in-frame clones and lacks some. The repertoire table contains 30,000 to 40,000 clones. The sample consisted of PBMCs. These receptors were taken from a human donor in good health.

The CDR3 sequence: CASSQERVRVEKLFF. The CDR3 DNA follows: TGCGCCAGCAGCCAAGAGCGAGTCAGGGTGGAAAAACTGTTTTTT. The gene calls are TRBV4-1 and TRBJ1-4, with a tentative D call TRBD1 (5 bases). The CDR3 is made up of 15 amino acids. Per the germline V gene, CDR1 is MGHRA and CDR2 is YSYEKL. V lost 0 bases, J lost 8 bases, and 13 bases lay in between.

The chain is built from TRBV5-1 and TRBJ1-2; TRBD1 aligns across 8 bases. Germline loops: CDR1 SGHRS, CDR2 YFSETQ. The CDR3 runs 15 residues. Trimming at V came to 2 bases and at J to 0 bases, leaving 3 bases not matched to a gene. The CDR3, as DNA: TGCGCCAGCAGCTTACAGGGGGAAGCTAACTATGGCTACACCTTC. This encodes CASSLQGEANYGYTF.

The V and J genes are TRBV28 and TRBJ1-5; 8 bases are shared with TRBD1. V trimming: 8 bases; J trimming: 6 bases; junction bases outside the gene matches: 9. CDR1 is MDHEN, CDR2 SYDVKM, per germline. The CDR3 loop spans 14 amino acids. The CDR3 loop is CASLVQGAGQPQHF. The CDR3 DNA follows: TGTGCCAGCCTAGTTCAGGGGGCAGGTCAGCCCCAGCATTTT.

The V gene is TRBV11-2, the J gene TRBJ1-1; TRBD1 is a possible D gene (5 bases). V was shortened by 5 bases and J by 7 bases, with 17 bases between the two germline ends. CDR1 is SGHAT and CDR2 is FQNNGV in the germline V gene. The CDR3 contains 14 residues. CDR3 region: CASSPRGGIIEAFF. DNA of the CDR3: TGTGCCAGCAGCCCTCGGGGGGGGATAATTGAAGCTTTCTTT.

As regards this clone: An end of the junction differs from the germline gene, which may be a read error. The chain uses TRBV30 and TRBJ2-5; 12 bases are shared with TRBD2. The germline CDR1 and CDR2 sequences are GTSNPN and SVGIG (reference sequence). CDR3 size: 18 residues. The DNA of the CDR3 is TGTGCCTGGAGTCGGCATGCTTCTAGCGGGGGGGCCCGGGAGAACCAGTACTTC. Translation gives CAWSRHASSGGARENQYF. Variable domain in full (rest from reference TRBV30 and TRBJ2-5): SQTIHQWPATLVQPVGSPLSLECTVEGTSNPNLYWYRQAAGRGLQLLFYSVGIGQISSEVPQNLSASRPQDRQFILSSKKLLLSDSGFYLCAWSRHASSGGARENQYFGPGTRLLVL.

V and J are TRBV18 and TRBJ1-1, with TRBD1 as a possible D gene (6 bases). CDR1 and CDR2 from the germline V gene are KGHSH and LQKENI. Between the trimmed V and J ends, which lost 6 bases and 1 base, there was a span of 12 bases. CDR3 length: 14 residues. This CDR3 is CASSLTQGNTEAFF. The CDR3 DNA sequence: TGTGCCAGCTCCCTAACACAGGGGAACACTGAAGCTTTCTTT.

J is TRBJ2-2 and V is TRBV5-1; 7 bases agree with TRBD2. This CDR3 region has 19 residues. Trimming removed 2 bases from V and 3 bases from J; junction bases left unmatched: 16. The germline gives CDR1 SGHRS, CDR2 YFSETQ. CDR3 amino acids: CASSFGQRGGARYTGELFF. CDR3 nucleotides: TGCGCCAGCAGCTTCGGCCAGCGGGGTGGAGCGAGGTACACCGGGGAGCTGTTTTTT.

The genes are TRBV4-1 and TRBJ2-1; D is uncertain. Germline CDR1 MGHRA, CDR2 YSYEKL. This CDR3 is 16 amino acids long. With 0 bases removed from V and 0 bases from J, the gap between germline ends came to 9 bases. The CDR3 nucleotides read TGCGCCAGCAGCCAAGAATACAGAAGCTCCTACAATGAGCAGTTCTTC. Translating it yields CASSQEYRSSYNEQFF.

This clone shows up as medium-sized by frequency. The CDR3 nucleotides are TGTGCCAGCAGGTCAGACTATGGCTACACCTTC. It codes for CASRSDYGYTF. The J gene is TRBJ1-2, the V gene TRBV6-6, with D hard to call. Per germline, CDR1 MNHNY and CDR2 SVGAGI (reference sequence). The CDR3 spans 11 residues. V lost 6 bases to trimming and J lost 3 bases, with 5 bases between them.

J is TRBJ1-1 and V is TRBV11-2; 8 bases agree with TRBD1. The CDR3 length is 16 residues. Unmatched junction bases numbered 4, after V lost 1 base and J lost 0 bases. Looked up from germline, CDR1 is SGHAT and CDR2 is FQNNGV. CDR3 bases: TGTGCCAGCAGCTTAGGGCGACAGGGGATGAACACTGAAGCTTTCTTT. As protein: CASSLGRQGMNTEAFF.

About this clone: Within the sample, other DNA sequences also encode this same CDR3. This chain uses TRBV18 with TRBJ1-1; D gene ambiguous. Germline-derived CDR1 and CDR2 are KGHSH and LQKENI. The CDR3 has 14 residues. V gave up 2 bases and J gave up 1 base, with 8 bases separating them. CDR3 amino acids: CASSPIPRNTEAFF. In DNA form, the CDR3 reads TGTGCCAGCTCACCAATACCGAGGAACACTGAAGCTTTCTTT.

The chain couples TRBV9 to TRBJ2-1; TRBD2 matches at 7 bases. CDR1 and CDR2 from the germline V gene are SGDLS and YYNGEE. Trimming at V came to 4 bases and at J to 9 bases, leaving 7 bases not matched to a gene. This CDR3 has 13 residues. The CDR3 DNA sequence: TGTGCCAGCAGCCTCCGGGAGCGGGGTGAGCAGTTCTTC. Its translation: CASSLRERGEQFF. Full variable domain (rest looked up from reference TRBV9 and TRBJ2-1): DSGVTQTPKHLITATGQRVTLRCSPRSGDLSVYWYQQSLDQGLQFLIQYYNGEERAKGNILERFSAQQFPDLHSELNLSSLELGDSALYFCASSLRERGEQFFGPGTRLTVL.

This rearrangement joins TRBV7-6 to TRBJ1-4, with D perhaps TRBD1 (5 bases). Trimming stripped 5 bases from V and 8 bases from J, with 15 bases between. This CDR3 spans 14 amino acids. Looked up from germline, CDR1 is SGHVS and CDR2 is FNYEAQ. The CDR3 DNA reads as TGTGCCAGCAGCCCTGACAGTGTTCGCGAAAAACTGTTTTTT. This gives the protein CASSPDSVREKLFF.

V usage is TRBV2 and J usage is TRBJ1-3, with 8 bases aligning to TRBD1. Germline V gives CDR1 SNHLY, CDR2 FYNNEI. V shed 7 bases, J shed 2 bases, and the junction held 1 base outside the gene matches. The CDR3 spans 13 residues. The CDR3: CASTTGAGNTIYF. CDR3 DNA sequence: TGTGCCAGCACGACAGGGGCTGGAAACACCATATATTTT.

This chain uses TRBV2 with TRBJ2-7; no definite D call. CDR3 length: 15 amino acids. The V end was cut by 6 bases, the J end by 2 bases, with 17 bases between. Germline CDR1 is SNHLY and CDR2 is FYNNEI. CDR3 protein: CASSKERSRTYEQYF. For the CDR3, the DNA is TGTGCCAGCAGCAAGGAGAGAAGTAGAACCTACGAGCAGTACTTC.

The rearrangement uses TRBV18 and TRBJ2-1; the match to TRBD2 covers 9 bases. Losses at the gene ends were 6 bases for V and 7 bases for J; bases not matched to a gene: 10. Germline CDR1 reads KGHSH; CDR2 reads LQKENI. This CDR3 spans 15 amino acids. DNA of the CDR3: TGTGCCAGCTCGGACATAGCGGGGGCAGGGAATGAGCAGTTCTTC. Translating it yields CASSDIAGAGNEQFF. The whole variable domain, filled in from reference TRBV18 and TRBJ2-1, reads NAGVMQNPRHLVRRRGQEARLRCSPMKGHSHVYWYRQLPEEGLKFMVYLQKENIIDESGMPKERFSAEFPKEGPSILRIQQVVRGDSAAYFCASSDIAGAGNEQFFGPGTRLTVL.

The chain recombines TRBV7-8 with TRBJ1-2, with 7 bases matching TRBD1. This CDR3 has 14 amino acids. Trimming took 0 bases from V and 4 from J; bases not matched to a gene: 2. The germline gives CDR1 SGHVS, CDR2 FQNEAQ. The CDR3 sequence: CASSLARQGYGYTF. CDR3 in DNA: TGTGCCAGCAGCTTAGCTCGACAGGGCTATGGCTACACCTTC.

The rearrangement uses TRBV2 and TRBJ2-5; tentatively, D is TRBD2 (6 bases). The CDR3 consists of 13 residues. Germline CDR1 reads SNHLY; CDR2 reads FYNNEI. Between the trimmed V and J ends, which lost 8 bases and 0 bases, there was a span of 10 bases. The CDR3 protein is CASEGLYQETQYF. The CDR3 DNA reads as TGTGCCAGCGAGGGACTTTACCAAGAGACCCAGTACTTC.

V is TRBV7-2 and J is TRBJ2-3; 12 bases are a match to TRBD1. V dropped 5 bases and J dropped 4; count of bases not matched to a gene: 7. Germline V gene sequence: CDR1 SGHTA, CDR2 FQGNSA. The CDR3 consists of 16 residues. DNA of the CDR3: TGTGCCAGCAGCCGCCAGGGACAGGGGGCGGCAGATACGCAGTATTTT. Protein sequence: CASSRQGQGAADTQYF.

V usage is TRBV5-5 and J usage is TRBJ1-1; D might be TRBD1 (6 bases). CDR1 is SGHKS and CDR2 is YYEKEE in the germline V gene (reference sequence). The length of the CDR3 is 14 residues. The ends were cut back, 1 base at V and 1 base at J, with 8 bases in the middle. CDR3 loop: CASSLLTGNTEAFF. The CDR3 DNA reads TGTGCCAGCAGCTTGTTGACAGGGAACACTGAAGCTTTCTTT.

The CDR3 here is CASSLSSKDTQYF. The CDR3 DNA sequence: TGTGCCAGCAGCTTAAGTAGTAAGGATACGCAGTATTTT. J is TRBJ2-3 and V is TRBV7-3; D not certain. CDR1 SGHTA and CDR2 FQGTGA come from the germline V gene. V was cut by 1 base and J by 6 bases, with 8 bases left in between. This CDR3 has 13 residues.

The rearrangement links TRBV4-1 to TRBJ2-1, with 8 bases aligning to TRBD2. CDR1 and CDR2 from the germline V gene are MGHRA and YSYEKL. After removal of 1 base from V and 5 bases from J, the junction contained 7 bases not matched to a gene. This CDR3 region has 16 residues. CDR3 amino acids: CASSQVGGGPDNEQFF. CDR3 coding DNA: TGCGCCAGCAGCCAAGTAGGCGGGGGGCCCGACAATGAGCAGTTCTTC.

The V gene is TRBV30, the J gene TRBJ1-2; 9 bases are a match to TRBD1. Germline V gene lookup returns CDR1 GTSNPN and CDR2 SVGIG (reference sequence). This CDR3 comprises 13 residues. The ends lost 2 bases at V and 7 bases at J; junction bases unmatched: 5. The CDR3 here is CAWSTQGALGYTF. The CDR3 bases are TGTGCCTGGAGTACACAGGGGGCGCTTGGCTACACCTTC.

The chain combines TRBV28 with TRBJ2-2, with D tentatively TRBD2 (6 bases). V gave up 3 bases and J gave up 0 bases, with 8 bases separating them. This CDR3 contains 15 residues. In germline, CDR1 is MDHEN, CDR2 SYDVKM. As DNA, the CDR3 is TGTGCCAGCAGTTTGGGGGGAGCGAACACCGGGGAGCTGTTTTTT. This encodes CASSLGGANTGELFF.

The J gene is TRBJ1-4, the V gene TRBV28, with D possibly being TRBD1 (6 bases). V was cut by 6 bases and J by 4 bases, with 15 bases left in between. Germline loops: CDR1 MDHEN, CDR2 SYDVKM. The CDR3 consists of 15 residues. The CDR3 DNA follows: TGTGCCAGCAGAACCGGACAGACCCGTAATGAAAAACTGTTTTTT. This encodes CASRTGQTRNEKLFF.